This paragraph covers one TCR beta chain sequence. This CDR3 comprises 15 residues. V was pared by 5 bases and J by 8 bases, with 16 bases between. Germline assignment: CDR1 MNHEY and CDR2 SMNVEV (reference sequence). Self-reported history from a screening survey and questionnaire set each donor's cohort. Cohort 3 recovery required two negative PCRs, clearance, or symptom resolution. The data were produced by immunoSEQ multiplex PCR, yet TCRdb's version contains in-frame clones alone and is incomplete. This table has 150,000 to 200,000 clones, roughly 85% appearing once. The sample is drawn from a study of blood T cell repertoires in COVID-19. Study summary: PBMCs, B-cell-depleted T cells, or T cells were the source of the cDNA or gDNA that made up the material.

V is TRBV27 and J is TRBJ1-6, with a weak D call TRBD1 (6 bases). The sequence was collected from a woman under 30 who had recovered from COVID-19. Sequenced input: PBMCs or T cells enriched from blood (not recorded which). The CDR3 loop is CASSNRVRADSPLHF. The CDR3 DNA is TGTGCCAGCAGTAACAGGGTGAGAGCCGATTCACCCCTCCACTTT.